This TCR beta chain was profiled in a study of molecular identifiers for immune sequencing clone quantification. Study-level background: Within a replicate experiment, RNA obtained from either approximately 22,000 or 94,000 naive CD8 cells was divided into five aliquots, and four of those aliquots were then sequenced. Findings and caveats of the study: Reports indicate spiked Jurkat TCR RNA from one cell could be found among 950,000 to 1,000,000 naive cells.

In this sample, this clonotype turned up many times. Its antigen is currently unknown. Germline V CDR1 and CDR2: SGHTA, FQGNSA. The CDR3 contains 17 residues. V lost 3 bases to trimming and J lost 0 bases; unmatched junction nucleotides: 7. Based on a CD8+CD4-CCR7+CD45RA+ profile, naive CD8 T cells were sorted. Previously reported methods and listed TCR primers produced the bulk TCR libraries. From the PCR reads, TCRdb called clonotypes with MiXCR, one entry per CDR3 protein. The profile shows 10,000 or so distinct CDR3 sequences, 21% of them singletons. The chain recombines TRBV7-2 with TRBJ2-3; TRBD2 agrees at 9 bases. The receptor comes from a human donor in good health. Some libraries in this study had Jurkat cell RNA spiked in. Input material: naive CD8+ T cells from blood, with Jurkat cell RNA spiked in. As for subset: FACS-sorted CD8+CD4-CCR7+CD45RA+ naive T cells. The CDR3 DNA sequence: TGTGCCAGCAGCTTTACTAGCGGGCCTCCTAGCACAGATACGCAGTATTTT. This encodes CASSFTSGPPSTDTQYF.